These 11 T cell receptor beta chains came from one sample sequenced in a study of cytomegalovirus exposure and HLA in healthy donors. PCR was performed using 60 Vbeta and 13 Jbeta primers. The repertoire was sequenced with immunoSEQ multiplex PCR; TCRdb's copy has only in-frame clones and lacks some. Counted here are 35,000 to 45,000 clones, over 60% occurring once; the ten biggest clones make up around 3.5%. Sample: PBMCs. The receptors derive from a woman between 25 and 40 years old in good health and CMV-seronegative.

This clone has more than one count but fewer than ten. V and J are TRBV4-1 and TRBJ1-4; D gene uncertain. This CDR3 has 15 residues. V was pared by 2 bases and J by 8 bases, with 15 bases between. Germline assignment: CDR1 MGHRA and CDR2 YSYEKL. Here the CDR3 DNA reads TGCGCCAGCAGCCAATTCGGCTCTTCGGGGGAAAAACTGTTTTTT. It specifies CASSQFGSSGEKLFF.

The chain has TRBV19 and TRBJ1-2, with no clear D. The CDR3 has 12 amino acids. From germline, CDR1 is LNHDA and CDR2 SQIVND (reference sequence). V was clipped by 3 bases and J by 8 bases, with 10 bases between them. For the CDR3, the DNA is TGTGCCAGTAGTATCGAGTCGTGGGGCTACACCTTC. This sequence encodes CASSIESWGYTF.

The chain has TRBV7-3 and TRBJ2-1; 10 nucleotides agree with TRBD2. The V and J ends lost 6 bases and 9 bases, in that order; junction bases with no gene match: 8. This CDR3 region has 14 residues. The germline V gene has CDR1 SGHTA and CDR2 FQGTGA. CDR3 amino acids: CASSSSGRGGEQFF. CDR3 in DNA: TGTGCCAGCAGTTCTAGCGGGAGAGGGGGTGAGCAGTTCTTC.

This sequence joins TRBV6-1 and TRBJ1-1; 9 bases fit TRBD1. This CDR3 is 14 amino acids long. V lost 5 bases, J lost 4 bases, and 5 bases stayed unmatched. Germline V gene data show CDR1 as MNHNS and CDR2 as SASEGT. CDR3 in amino acids: CASSRDRVSTEAFF. The CDR3 DNA is TGTGCCAGCAGTAGGGACAGGGTCTCCACTGAAGCTTTCTTT.

This clone was seen a handful of times. The rearrangement joins TRBV29-1 to TRBJ1-1, with D maybe TRBD1 (6 bases). Trimming shortened V by 7 bases and J by 2 bases, and 11 bases separated the two germline ends. Germline V gene lookup returns CDR1 SQVTM and CDR2 ANQGSEA. The CDR3 loop spans 12 amino acids. This CDR3 is CSAGQANTEAFF. The CDR3 DNA reads TGCAGCGCGGGACAAGCCAACACTGAAGCTTTCTTT.

This clone has more than one count but fewer than ten. The V call is TRBV6-5, the J call TRBJ2-1, with TRBD2 identical over 15 bases. CDR3 length: 14 residues. V lost 5 bases and J lost 9; bases outside the gene matches: 2. Germline V gene sequence: CDR1 MNHEY, CDR2 SVGAGI. The CDR3 sequence: CASSGTSGGLEQFF. The DNA of the CDR3 is TGTGCCAGCAGTGGGACTAGCGGGGGGCTTGAGCAGTTCTTC.

The chain couples TRBV7-2 to TRBJ2-7; 13 positions match TRBD2. The V gene end was trimmed by 6 bases and the J gene end by 6 bases; junction bases not matched to a gene: 8. The germline V gene has CDR1 SGHTA and CDR2 FQGNSA. There are 15 residues in the CDR3. The CDR3 region has the DNA TGTGCCAGCAGAAGACTAGCGGGGGGCCCCTCCGAGCAGTACTTC. It translates to CASRRLAGGPSEQYF.

This clone was seen more than once but under ten times. The V gene is TRBV14, the J gene TRBJ2-1, with 10 bases that match TRBD2. The ends lost 5 bases at V and 7 bases at J; junction bases unmatched: 5. In germline, CDR1 is SGHDN, CDR2 FVKESK. The CDR3 covers 14 residues. CDR3 in amino acids: CASSGLAVYNEQFF. The CDR3 coding sequence is TGTGCCAGCAGCGGACTAGCGGTATATAATGAGCAGTTCTTC.

CDR3 protein: CASSLGTSGIQETQYF. In DNA form, the CDR3 reads TGCGCCAGCAGCTTGGGGACTAGCGGGATCCAAGAGACCCAGTACTTC. The J gene is TRBJ2-5, the V gene TRBV5-1, with 12 bases fitting TRBD2. The CDR3 is 16 residues long. Germline lookup yields CDR1 SGHRS and CDR2 YFSETQ. V lost 0 bases to trimming and J lost 1 base; unmatched junction nucleotides: 1.

The chain employs TRBV6-1 and TRBJ1-5, with 8 positions matching TRBD1. CDR1 and CDR2 from the germline V gene are MNHNS and SASEGT. Trimming removed 6 bases from V and 1 base from J; junction bases left unmatched: 5. The CDR3 has 15 residues. CDR3 region: CASRDRAWSNQPQHF. The CDR3 DNA sequence: TGTGCCAGCAGGGACAGGGCTTGGAGCAATCAGCCCCAGCATTTT.

V is TRBV5-1 and J is TRBJ1-3, with D perhaps TRBD1 (6 bases). The CDR3 extends over 16 amino acids. The germline V and J ends were trimmed by 1 base and 4 bases, with 15 bases remaining between them. The germline V gene has CDR1 SGHRS and CDR2 YFSETQ. CDR3 sequence (DNA): TGCGCCAGCAGCTTGAGTCCTGGGGGCTTGGGAAACACCATATATTTT. Translated, it gives CASSLSPGGLGNTIYF.